These 8 T cell receptor beta chains came from one sample sequenced in a study of early T cells in non-severe SARS-CoV-2 infection (dated by TCRdb to about 2021). The library was made by 5' RACE. Reads for this sample came from a NextSeq 500. The public sequencing data were trimmed at Q25 with fastp and processed into clonotypes with MiXCR by TCRdb, which kept only in-frame beta chains. One record per CDR3 amino acid sequence lists the most common genes and DNA. The sample table shows under 25,000 distinct CDR3 sequences, and approximately 4% are seen once. Jointly, the top ten make up about 7.2% of the sample. Sequences were obtained from whole blood. These receptors all come from an adult who was a healthcare worker with PCR-confirmed SARS-CoV-2 infection or an uninfected control (not recorded which).

This clonotype was seen repeatedly, ten times or more. The chain couples TRBV7-2 to TRBJ1-2; possibly TRBD1 for D (5 bases). V lost 1 base and J 0 bases, leaving 12 bases between the germline ends. The CDR3 sequence is 16 residues long. Germline V gives CDR1 SGHTA, CDR2 FQGNSA. CDR3 region: CASSLVGTEPNYGYTF. The CDR3 region has the DNA TGTGCCAGCAGCTTAGTGGGGACTGAGCCTAACTATGGCTACACCTTC. Full variable domain (remainder filled in from reference TRBV7-2 and TRBJ1-2): GAGVSQSPSNKVTEKGKDVELRCDPISGHTALYWYRQSLGQGLEFLIYFQGNSAPDKSGLPSDRFSAERTGGSVSTLTIQRTQQEDSAVYLCASSLVGTEPNYGYTFGSGTRLTVV.

The chain joins TRBV11-2 to TRBJ1-1; D is perhaps TRBD1 (5 bases). The CDR3 sequence is 15 residues long. Trimming removed 0 bases at V and 2 bases at J, with 10 bases between. Germline CDR1 is SGHAT and CDR2 is FQNNGV. The CDR3 nucleotides are TGTGCCAGCAGCTTAGATCCCCGGGACAACACTGAAGCTTTCTTT. Translating gives CASSLDPRDNTEAFF.

This clonotype has only a few counts. An end of the junction differs from the germline gene, which may be a read error. This chain connects TRBV6-5 to TRBJ1-6; D call uncertain. CDR1 MNHEY and CDR2 SVGAGI come from the germline V gene. CDR3 size: 14 residues. CDR3 residues: CASSYSTVSSPLHF. The DNA of the CDR3 is TGTGCCAGCAGTTACTCGACGGTATCATCACCCCTCCATTTT.

This clonotype occurred a few times. The V call is TRBV10-3, the J call TRBJ2-3; 12 nucleotides match TRBD2. The CDR3 is 16 residues long. Per germline, CDR1 ENHRY and CDR2 SYGVKD. Unmatched junction bases numbered 6, after V lost 5 bases and J lost 3 bases. The CDR3 DNA reads TGTGCCATCAGTAAACCGACTAGCGGGAGAACAGATACGCAGTATTTT. Its protein product is CAISKPTSGRTDTQYF.

This clonotype was detected many times. The chain carries TRBV20-1 and TRBJ1-5, with 9 bases aligning to TRBD1. V lost 5 bases, J lost 3 bases, and 2 bases stayed unmatched. Germline V lookup: CDR1 DFQATT, CDR2 SNEGSKA (reference sequence). This CDR3 contains 13 residues. The DNA for the CDR3 is TGCAGTGCTGGACAGGGGTTCAATCAGCCCCAGCATTTT. Translating gives CSAGQGFNQPQHF.

By sample fraction, this clonotype is medium-sized. This rearrangement joins TRBV9 to TRBJ2-1; D gene unclear. V lost 4 bases to trimming and J lost 8 bases, with 13 bases between them. The CDR3 sequence is 13 residues long. The germline gives CDR1 SGDLS, CDR2 YYNGEE. The CDR3: CASSPPIRDEQFF. Written as DNA, the CDR3 is TGTGCCAGCAGCCCACCAATCCGCGATGAGCAGTTCTTC.

This clonotype came up many times. The CDR3 coding sequence is TGCAGCGCCGGGACAGCTGCCTACGAGCAGTACTTC. Encoded protein: CSAGTAAYEQYF. The chain recombines TRBV29-1 with TRBJ2-7, with 7 positions matching TRBD1. The CDR3 consists of 12 residues. CDR1 and CDR2 from the germline V gene are SQVTM and ANQGSEA. V was pared by 7 bases and J by 2 bases, with 5 bases of the junction left unmatched.

Ten or more counts support this clonotype. This rearrangement joins TRBV18 to TRBJ1-5; D uncertain. Germline V gene lookup returns CDR1 KGHSH and CDR2 LQKENI. CDR3 length equals 12 residues. V gave up 3 bases and J gave up 3 bases, with 3 bases separating them. Here the CDR3 reads CASSPTNQPQHF. Written as DNA, the CDR3 is TGTGCCAGCTCACCCACCAATCAGCCCCAGCATTTT.